This T cell receptor (beta chain) stems from a study of CD8 T cells in Susac syndrome. Looking at the study overall: Patients with Susac syndrome had blood drawn and were at that point therapy-naive, on corticosteroids, or on intravenous immunoglobulin alone.

The RNA, roughly 0.5 to 1 ug, was put through reverse transcription using random hexamers. Multiplex PCR with immunoSEQ amplified the TCR beta CDR3 across 54 Vbeta and 13 Jbeta. TCRdb independently ran MiXCR on the immunoSEQ multiplex PCR reads; one entry per CDR3 protein. The data hold roughly 150,000 distinct CDR3 sequences, with roughly 95% observed a single time. Sequencing of TCR beta, carried out with a high-throughput approach, was applied to CD8+ and CD4+ T cells from the blood. As judged by recently defined diagnostic criteria, patients with Susac syndrome had definite or probable disease. Germline-derived CDR1 and CDR2 are DFQATT and SNEGSKA (reference sequence). Between the trimmed V and J ends, which lost 0 bases and 0 bases, there was a span of 8 bases. CDR3 length equals 14 residues.

The source material was CD4+ T cells from PBMCs. The clonotype originates from a human donor with Susac syndrome. The chain couples TRBV20-1 to TRBJ1-1, with D hard to call. The CDR3 sequence: CSARDPNMNTEAFF. The CDR3 DNA is TGCAGTGCTAGAGATCCTAACATGAACACTGAAGCTTTCTTT.